This is a list of T cell receptor beta chains from one sample in a study of regulatory T cells in long-lasting Graves disease. One entry per CDR3 protein results from TCRdb running MiXCR on the multiplex PCR reads. The repertoire holds 350,000 to 550,000 distinct CDR3 sequences, with approximately 16% as singletons. The sample was also reused in another study, on T cells in Graves' hyperthyroidism and ophthalmopathy.

This material consisted of peripheral blood mononuclear cells (PBMCs), taken at new diagnosis, from a patient treated with antithyroid drugs. All receptors come from a woman aged 18-29 years with Graves disease. Each CDR3 is given with its conserved first and last residue. The order of the fields is CDR3 protein, CDR3 DNA, J gene, clone size, CDR3 length, D gene, V gene. D genes are given only for firm matches. The listing skips clone size in some rows; elsewhere it reads once, few, many or a size class.

CATSRARYNEQFF,TGTGCCACCAGCAGAGCACGCTACAATGAGCAGTTCTTC,TRBJ2-1,few,13,NA,TRBV15
CASSLMYQETQYF,TGTGCCAGCAGCTTAATGTACCAAGAGACCCAGTACTTC,TRBJ2-5,many,13,NA,TRBV5-1
CASSLMAGGPGNEQFF,TGTGCCAGCAGCTTAATGGCGGGAGGGCCTGGTAATGAGCAGTTCTTC,TRBJ2-1,many,16,TRBD2,TRBV7-9
CATSRDLLGETQYF,TGTGCCACCAGCAGAGATCTTCTAGGAGAGACCCAGTACTTC,TRBJ2-5,many,14,NA,TRBV15
CSARMETQYF,TGCAGTGCTAGAATGGAGACCCAGTACTTC,TRBJ2-5,many,10,NA,TRBV20-1
CASSRQYKPSGLWGNQPQHF,TGTGCCAGCAGCCGCCAATATAAGCCCTCAGGGCTCTGGGGCAATCAGCCCCAGCATTTT,TRBJ1-5,few,20,NA,TRBV6-2/TRBV6-3
CASSLGAGLPSYEQYF,TGTGCCAGCAGTTTAGGAGCGGGCCTCCCCTCCTACGAGCAGTACTTC,TRBJ2-7,few,16,NA,TRBV28
CASRGSGQGLNEQFF,TGTGCCAGCAGGGGATCTGGCCAGGGGTTGAATGAGCAGTTCTTC,TRBJ2-1,many,15,NA,TRBV28
CASSLEMGLYEQYF,TGCGCCAGCAGCTTGGAGATGGGGCTCTACGAGCAGTACTTC,TRBJ2-7,NA,14,NA,TRBV5-1
CASSLDNWETQYF,TGTGCCAGCAGTTTAGATAATTGGGAGACCCAGTACTTC,TRBJ2-5,many,13,NA,TRBV12-3/TRBV12-4
CASSSPAGATYEQYF,TGTGCCAGCAGCTCCCCGGCGGGAGCCACTTACGAGCAGTACTTC,TRBJ2-7,NA,15,TRBD2,TRBV11-2
CASSGITGELFF,TGTGCCAGCTCAGGAATTACCGGGGAGCTGTTTTTT,TRBJ2-2,many,12,NA,TRBV11-3
CASSTGTALGYTF,TGTGCCAGCAGCACCGGGACCGCGCTTGGGTACACCTTC,TRBJ1-2,NA,13,NA,TRBV7-9
CASSPTPGGATDTQYF,TGTGCCAGCAGCCCAACCCCAGGGGGCGCGACAGATACGCAGTATTTT,TRBJ2-3,many,16,TRBD1,TRBV28
CASSKGQGPNTGELFF,TGTGCCAGCAGTAAGGGACAGGGCCCGAACACCGGGGAGCTGTTTTTT,TRBJ2-2,NA,16,TRBD1,TRBV6-7
CAWSVLHEQFF,TGTGCCTGGAGTGTACTTCATGAGCAGTTCTTC,TRBJ2-1,many,11,NA,TRBV30
CASSPTSGQRNTQYF,TGTGCCAGCAGCCCCACTAGCGGACAGAGGAATACGCAGTATTTT,TRBJ2-3,many,15,TRBD2,TRBV7-2
CSSKQETQYF,TGCAGTTCCAAGCAAGAGACCCAGTACTTC,TRBJ2-5,NA,10,NA,TRBV20-1
CASSLRTGAVQTQYF,TGTGCCAGCAGCCTCCGGACAGGGGCTGTACAGACCCAGTACTTC,TRBJ2-5,many,15,TRBD1,TRBV28
CASSKTASTDTQYF,TGTGCCAGTAGTAAGACGGCTAGCACAGATACGCAGTATTTT,TRBJ2-3,many,14,NA,TRBV19
CASSIRDRVIRVNQPQHF,TGTGCCAGTAGTATCCGGGACAGGGTGATAAGAGTCAATCAGCCCCAGCATTTT,TRBJ1-5,NA,18,TRBD1,TRBV19
CTSRQSPGQQETQYF,TGCACCAGCCGCCAGTCACCGGGACAGCAAGAGACCCAGTACTTC,TRBJ2-5,few,15,TRBD1,TRBV4-1
CSARRDRDYGYTF,TGCAGTGCTAGACGGGACAGGGACTATGGCTACACCTTC,TRBJ1-2,many,13,TRBD1,TRBV20-1
CASSVREREVPYEQYF,TGTGCCAGCAGCGTTCGGGAGCGGGAGGTACCCTACGAGCAGTACTTC,TRBJ2-7,many,16,TRBD2,TRBV28
CASSQEGTGKYEQYF,TGTGCCAGCAGCCAAGAGGGGACAGGGAAATACGAGCAGTACTTC,TRBJ2-7,NA,15,TRBD1,TRBV3-1
CASSLRLSGNTIYF,TGTGCCAGCAGTTTGCGCCTCTCTGGAAACACCATATATTTT,TRBJ1-3,many,14,NA,TRBV28
CSVATGGRAGELFF,TGCAGCGTCGCTACAGGGGGTCGGGCCGGGGAGCTGTTTTTT,TRBJ2-2,NA,14,TRBD1,TRBV29-1
CAISDEDTSQYF,TGTGCCATCAGTGATGAGGACACATCGCAGTATTTT,TRBJ2-3,many,12,NA,TRBV10-3
CASSILAYNEQFF,TGTGCCAGTAGTATCCTAGCCTACAATGAGCAGTTCTTC,TRBJ2-1,few,13,NA,TRBV19
CASRATSGRGYEQFF,TGTGCCAGCAGGGCGACTAGCGGGAGAGGCTATGAGCAGTTCTTC,TRBJ2-1,few,15,TRBD2,TRBV12-3/TRBV12-4
CASSGTGVREAYNEQFF,TGTGCCAGCAGTGGCACCGGGGTGCGGGAGGCCTACAATGAGCAGTTCTTC,TRBJ2-1,many,17,TRBD2,TRBV28
CASSPVWSGQLFTYGGYTF,TGTGCCAGCAGCCCGGTCTGGTCGGGACAGCTTTTCACATATGGGGGCTACACCTTC,TRBJ1-2,NA,19,TRBD1,TRBV11-2
CAWSVRSPGVPGELFF,TGTGCCTGGAGTGTACGCTCTCCCGGGGTCCCCGGGGAGCTGTTTTTT,TRBJ2-2,few,16,NA,TRBV30
CASTNRVNTEAFF,TGTGCCAGCACTAATAGAGTGAACACTGAAGCTTTCTTT,TRBJ1-1,many,13,NA,TRBV2
CASRKISTTGGHQPQHF,TGTGCCAGCAGAAAAATCAGTACGACAGGGGGCCATCAGCCCCAGCATTTT,TRBJ1-5,many,17,TRBD1,TRBV6-2/TRBV6-3
CASSLGHMNTEAFF,TGTGCCAGCAGCCTTGGACACATGAACACTGAAGCTTTCTTT,TRBJ1-1,many,14,NA,TRBV7-9
CSARDMTGTHYEQYF,TGCAGTGCTAGAGATATGACAGGTACCCACTACGAGCAGTACTTC,TRBJ2-7,many,15,NA,TRBV20-1
CASSSGLAGGGNEQFF,TGTGCCAGCAGCTCGGGACTAGCGGGAGGGGGCAATGAGCAGTTCTTC,TRBJ2-1,few,16,TRBD2,TRBV7-9
CASRLPGRNYEQYF,TGTGCCAGCAGACTCCCGGGACGGAACTACGAGCAGTACTTC,TRBJ2-7,many,14,NA,TRBV6-2/TRBV6-3
CASSRTPGSTDTQYF,TGTGCCAGCAGCCGCACCCCCGGGAGTACAGATACGCAGTATTTT,TRBJ2-3,many,15,NA,TRBV11-2
CASSGRERLQVF,TGTGCCAGCAGTGGGCGGGAACGCTTGCAAGTCTTC,TRBJ2-1,NA,12,NA,TRBV2
CASSVLARDPPYEQYF,TGTGCCAGCAGCGTCCTGGCCCGGGACCCCCCCTACGAGCAGTACTTC,TRBJ2-7,many,16,NA,TRBV3-1
CASSLLASASSYNEQFF,TGTGCCAGCAGCTTACTGGCTAGCGCAAGCTCCTACAATGAGCAGTTCTTC,TRBJ2-1,few,17,NA,TRBV11-2
CAWRPRHYNEQFF,TGTGCCTGGAGACCGCGGCACTACAATGAGCAGTTCTTC,TRBJ2-1,few,13,NA,TRBV30
CASRISGAGDNGGYTF,TGTGCCAGCAGGATCTCGGGGGCAGGGGACAATGGTGGCTACACCTTC,TRBJ1-2,many,16,NA,TRBV28
CSARALVGPRRTYEQYF,TGCAGTGCTAGAGCCCTGGTAGGGCCGCGGAGAACCTACGAGCAGTACTTC,TRBJ2-7,NA,17,NA,TRBV20-1
CASSYILAAYYEQYF,TGTGCCAGCAGTTACATACTAGCGGCCTACTACGAGCAGTACTTC,TRBJ2-7,many,15,TRBD2,TRBV28
CAISELAGEPQETQYF,TGTGCCATCAGTGAGCTAGCGGGAGAGCCCCAAGAGACCCAGTACTTC,TRBJ2-5,once,16,TRBD2,TRBV10-3
CASGIAGGGVDHQYF,TGTGCCAGCGGAATAGCGGGAGGGGGAGTCGATCACCAGTACTTC,TRBJ2-7,few,15,TRBD2,TRBV28
CASSIGLAGYEQYF,TGTGCCAGTAGTATCGGACTAGCGGGCTACGAGCAGTACTTC,TRBJ2-7,NA,14,TRBD2,TRBV19
CASSLNRGTNEKLFF,TGTGCCAGCAGCTTAAACAGGGGGACTAATGAAAAACTGTTTTTT,TRBJ1-4,few,15,TRBD1,TRBV7-9
CASSPLGGYEQYF,TGTGCCAGCAGCCCCCTGGGGGGCTACGAGCAGTACTTC,TRBJ2-7,many,13,NA,TRBV11-2
CSASYPGWGRVDTQYF,TGCAGTGCTAGTTACCCGGGTTGGGGGCGCGTAGATACGCAGTATTTT,TRBJ2-3,many,16,NA,TRBV20-1
CASSGPPRPGQAPYEQYF,TGTGCCAGCAGTGGTCCCCCCCGCCCGGGACAGGCACCCTACGAGCAGTACTTC,TRBJ2-7,many,18,TRBD1,TRBV27
CSATWTSGKLGYEQYF,TGCAGTGCTACCTGGACTAGCGGGAAACTTGGGTACGAGCAGTACTTC,TRBJ2-7,many,16,TRBD2,TRBV20-1
CASSQTGSRGYTF,TGTGCCAGCAGCCAAACAGGGAGTCGTGGCTACACCTTC,TRBJ1-2,many,13,NA,TRBV3-1
CASSLGSLAGDANTGELFF,TGTGCCAGCAGCTTGGGTTCCCTAGCGGGGGACGCGAACACCGGGGAGCTGTTTTTT,TRBJ2-2,NA,19,TRBD2,TRBV5-4